These 4 T cell receptor beta chains were sequenced from one sample in a study of T cell responses to AZD1222 COVID-19 vaccine. TCRdb's table, derived via immunoSEQ multiplex PCR, lists solely in-frame clones and lacks some. The sample carries about 26,000 clones, about 90% recorded once. The sequences come from peripheral blood, collected 28 days after the second AZD1222 dose. The origin of the receptors is an adult who received the AZD1222 COVID-19 vaccine.

The V call is TRBV2, the J call TRBJ1-1, with D unresolved. CDR3 length equals 13 residues. Germline CDR1 and CDR2: SNHLY and FYNNEI. Trimming removed 3 bases at V and 2 bases at J, with 7 bases between. CDR3 nucleotide sequence: TGTGCCAGCAGTGACCAGGAAAACACTGAAGCTTTCTTT. Amino acid sequence: CASSDQENTEAFF.

There are a few counts of this clone. This chain connects TRBV7-9 to TRBJ2-1; a possible D gene is TRBD2 (5 bases). The germline CDR1 and CDR2 sequences are SEHNR and FQNEAQ (reference sequence). The V end lost 4 bases, the J end lost 6 bases, and 10 bases lay between the germline ends. This CDR3 region has 13 residues. CDR3 sequence: CASSYTSGNEQFF. CDR3 DNA: TGTGCCAGCAGCTATACTAGTGGCAATGAGCAGTTCTTC. Full variable domain (remainder filled in from reference TRBV7-9 and TRBJ2-1): DTGVSQNPRHKITKRGQNVTFRCDPISEHNRLYWYRQTLGQGPEFLTYFQNEAQLEKSRLLSDRFSAERPKGSFSTLEIQRTEQGDSAMYLCASSYTSGNEQFFGPGTRLTVL.

The chain has TRBV9 and TRBJ1-6; 7 bases map to TRBD1. CDR1 is SGDLS, CDR2 YYNGEE, per germline. The V gene end was trimmed by 2 bases and the J gene end by 5 bases; junction bases not matched to a gene: 1. The CDR3 sequence is 14 residues long. The CDR3 nucleotides read TGTGCCAGCAGCGTGGGACAGAATAATTCACCCCTCCACTTT. It codes for CASSVGQNNSPLHF.

The rearrangement joins TRBV6-2 or TRBV6-3 to TRBJ2-2, with TRBD2 matching 8 bases. The CDR3 runs to 16 residues. Germline V gene sequence: CDR1 MNHEY, CDR2 SVGEGT. The V gene end was trimmed by 5 bases and the J gene end by 6 bases; junction bases not matched to a gene: 11. The CDR3 protein is CASSTASGGGPGELFF. The CDR3 DNA reads as TGTGCCAGCAGTACGGCCTCGGGCGGGGGGCCCGGGGAGCTGTTTTTT.